Each of the 27 T cell receptor beta chains below was sequenced from the same sample in a study of blood T cell repertoires in COVID-19. Repertoires were generated with immunoSEQ multiplex PCR, while TCRdb's copy carries only in-frame clones and drops some. Of a few hundred thousand clones listed, roughly 90% were seen once; the top ten hold about 4.7%. Input material: PBMCs or T cells enriched from blood (not recorded which). These receptors came from a woman under 40 who had been exposed to COVID-19.

In DNA, the CDR3 is TGTGCCAGCAGCTTGGTCACAGGGGGCGCGGGGTCACCCCTCCACTTT. The encoded protein is CASSLVTGGAGSPLHF. The gene calls are TRBV7-9 and TRBJ1-6; 9 positions match TRBD1. The CDR3 has 16 residues. The V gene end was trimmed by 3 bases and the J gene end by 10 bases; junction bases not matched to a gene: 10. Germline V gene sequence: CDR1 SEHNR, CDR2 FQNEAQ (reference sequence).

This rearrangement joins TRBV18 to TRBJ1-1; no definite D call. V was trimmed by 4 bases and J by 5 bases, leaving 14 bases between them. This CDR3 is built from 14 residues. Germline loops: CDR1 KGHSH, CDR2 LQKENI. CDR3 loop: CASSQVEGGTEAFF. The DNA for the CDR3 is TGTGCCAGCTCACAGGTAGAGGGAGGTACTGAAGCTTTCTTT.

The chain employs TRBV3-1 (or the pseudogene TRBV3-2) and TRBJ1-4; the D gene is possibly TRBD1 (5 bases). The V gene's germline CDR1 is LGHDT and CDR2 YNNKEL (reference sequence). CDR3 size: 15 residues. V was pared by 4 bases and J by 3 bases, with 12 bases between. The CDR3 DNA follows: TGTGCCAGCAGCCTTATCCGGGGGGCTAATGAAAAACTGTTTTTT. Translating it yields CASSLIRGANEKLFF.

The J gene is TRBJ1-4, the V gene TRBV11-2, with a possible D match to TRBD1 (6 bases). Trimming stripped 3 bases from V and 1 base from J, with 12 bases between. Germline CDR1 reads SGHAT; CDR2 reads FQNNGV. This CDR3 spans 16 amino acids. CDR3 protein: CASSFTRQETNEKLFF. The CDR3 DNA is TGTGCCAGCAGCTTTACGAGACAGGAAACTAATGAAAAACTGTTTTTT.

V and J are TRBV6-1 and TRBJ2-5; 15 positions agree with TRBD2. V dropped 3 bases and J dropped 4; count of bases not matched to a gene: 3. CDR1 is MNHNS, CDR2 SASEGT, per germline. The length of the CDR3 is 16 residues. In DNA, the CDR3 is TGTGCCAGCAGTGACTGGACTAGCGGGGGGGTAGAGACCCAGTACTTC. Protein: CASSDWTSGGVETQYF.

V usage is TRBV3-1 (or the pseudogene TRBV3-2) and J usage is TRBJ1-1; unclear D gene. This CDR3 comprises 15 residues. The germline V gene encodes CDR1 LGHDT and CDR2 YNNKEL (reference sequence). The V and J ends lost 2 bases and 3 bases respectively, with 13 bases between them. The CDR3 nucleotides read TGTGCCAGCAGCCAATTCTCTCCGAGGGACACTGAAGCTTTCTTT. It encodes CASSQFSPRDTEAFF.

This clone has just one count. The chain's CDR3 is CAWSLDLLSGVSNQPQHF. In nucleotides, the CDR3 is TGTGCCTGGAGTCTAGATCTCTTAAGCGGGGTGAGCAATCAGCCCCAGCATTTT. V and J are TRBV30 and TRBJ1-5; D call uncertain. This CDR3 has 18 residues. The V gene lost 2 bases and the J gene lost 1 base, with 21 bases spanning the gap. Germline values: CDR1 GTSNPN, CDR2 SVGIG (reference sequence).

The chain employs TRBV6-1 and TRBJ1-4, with D maybe TRBD1 (6 bases). Per the germline V gene, CDR1 is MNHNS and CDR2 is SASEGT. The CDR3 runs to 15 residues. V shed 3 bases and J shed 4 bases, with 12 bases lying between them. CDR3 sequence reads: CASSEGTTRNEKLFF. DNA for the CDR3: TGTGCCAGCAGTGAGGGGACAACCCGTAATGAAAAACTGTTTTTT.

The sample holds a few counts of this clone. The CDR3 reads CASSRHMGAGGNEQFF. In DNA, the CDR3 is TGTGCCAGCAGCCGACATATGGGGGCGGGGGGCAATGAGCAGTTCTTC. The chain uses TRBV7-8 and TRBJ2-1; 8 bases agree with TRBD2. The CDR3 totals 16 residues. Germline V gene data show CDR1 as SGHVS and CDR2 as FQNEAQ. The ends lost 5 bases at V and 6 bases at J; junction bases unmatched: 12.

The CDR3 loop reads CATSDSEGAQPQHF. DNA for the CDR3: TGTGCCACCAGTGATTCCGAAGGGGCCCAGCCCCAGCATTTT. J is TRBJ1-5 and V is TRBV24-1; tentative D call: TRBD1 (5 bases). V dropped 2 bases and J dropped 7 bases, with 11 bases sitting between them. The germline V gene encodes CDR1 KGHDR and CDR2 SFDVKD. This CDR3 has 14 residues.

The rearrangement joins TRBV19 to TRBJ1-6, with 8 bases matching TRBD1. Trimming took 4 bases from V and 10 from J; bases not matched to a gene: 12. The CDR3 sequence is 16 residues long. Germline CDR1 and CDR2: LNHDA and SQIVND (reference sequence). Here the CDR3 reads CASSTGGDRPQSPLHF. The CDR3 DNA is TGTGCCAGTAGTACCGGCGGGGACAGGCCACAATCACCCCTCCACTTT. Drawing the rest from reference TRBV19 and TRBJ1-6, the complete variable domain is DGGITQSPKYLFRKEGQNVTLSCEQNLNHDAMYWYRQDPGQGLRLIYYSQIVNDFQKGDIAEGYSVSREKKESFPLTVTSAQKNPTAFYLCASSTGGDRPQSPLHFGNGTRLTVT.

This clone was counted between two and nine times. CDR3 sequence (DNA): TGTGCCAGCAGTTACGACGGACAGGGGGTTGGCTACACCTTC. Translated: CASSYDGQGVGYTF. This sequence joins TRBV6-5 and TRBJ1-2; 10 bases map to TRBD1. The CDR3 length is 14 residues. Germline V gene data show CDR1 as MNHEY and CDR2 as SVGAGI. The trim removed 2 bases at V and 7 bases at J, leaving 4 bases unmatched.

This chain uses TRBV6-1 with TRBJ1-5; 7 bases are shared with TRBD1. Germline lookup yields CDR1 MNHNS and CDR2 SASEGT. With V trimmed by 2 bases and J by 4 bases, 8 bases remained unmatched. The CDR3 has 16 amino acids. As DNA, the CDR3 is TGTGCCAGCAGTGAACGGATAGACAGGGTGAATCAGCCCCAGCATTTT. This encodes CASSERIDRVNQPQHF.

This clone was seen just once. The V call is TRBV5-1, the J call TRBJ2-5; 9 nucleotides align to TRBD2. The CDR3 is 16 residues long. The germline V gene encodes CDR1 SGHRS and CDR2 YFSETQ. J was trimmed by 5 bases and V by 0 bases; bases with no gene match: 8. The CDR3 DNA follows: TGCGCCAGCAGCTTGGGTGGCGGGGGGGCCGCCGAGACCCAGTACTTC. Its protein is CASSLGGGGAAETQYF.

V gene TRBV12-3 or TRBV12-4 combines with J gene TRBJ1-6; D perhaps matches TRBD1 (5 bases). This CDR3 contains 13 residues. V was pared by 8 bases and J by 10 bases, with 15 bases between. The CDR3 reads CASRTGELSPLHF. DNA for the CDR3: TGTGCCAGCCGGACGGGGGAATTATCACCCCTCCACTTT.

V is TRBV2 and J is TRBJ1-3, with D maybe TRBD1 (6 bases). The CDR3 is made up of 16 amino acids. From germline, CDR1 is SNHLY and CDR2 FYNNEI. With 6 bases removed from V and 3 bases from J, the gap between germline ends came to 18 bases. Written as DNA, the CDR3 is TGTGCCAGCAGGGGACCCACAGGGAAGGATGGAAACACCATATATTTT. This sequence encodes CASRGPTGKDGNTIYF.

This clone appeared a single time. J is TRBJ1-5 and V is TRBV12-1; no check of the table's D call, TRBD1, against the DNA was made. TRBV12-1 is a pseudogene locus. The CDR3 runs 20 residues. The CDR3 DNA reads TGTGCCAGCAGCTCGGTATACGACGGGACAGGGGGAATCGGCAATCAGCCCCAGCATTTT. Translating it yields CASSSVYDGTGGIGNQPQHF.

This sequence joins TRBV27 and TRBJ2-1; 10 bases match TRBD2. Germline V lookup: CDR1 MNHEY, CDR2 SMNVEV (reference sequence). V shed 7 bases and J 3 bases; nucleotides not matched to a gene: 12. There are 17 residues in the CDR3. The CDR3: CASISRPSGGDYNEQFF. As DNA, the CDR3 is TGTGCCAGCATCAGCCGCCCAAGCGGGGGGGACTACAATGAGCAGTTCTTC.

The rearrangement uses TRBV27 and TRBJ1-1, with a weak D call TRBD1 (5 bases). Germline loops: CDR1 MNHEY, CDR2 SMNVEV (reference sequence). There are 14 residues in the CDR3. V lost 1 base, J lost 4 bases, and 10 bases lay in between. CDR3 sequence (DNA): TGTGCCAGCAGTTTATTCGAAAGGGGCACTGAAGCTTTCTTT. This gives the protein CASSLFERGTEAFF.

This clone was seen a few times. The chain is built from TRBV10-2 and TRBJ1-6; D perhaps matches TRBD1 (5 bases). The ends were cut back, 11 bases at V and 5 bases at J, with 19 bases in the middle. CDR1 is WSHSY and CDR2 is SAAADI in the germline V gene. The CDR3 consists of 15 residues. The CDR3 DNA sequence: TGCGCCGCAGCCCCCATCCCCAGGGATAATTCACCCCTCCACTTT. This translates into CAAAPIPRDNSPLHF.

The chain recombines TRBV15 with TRBJ1-4, with 10 bases fitting TRBD1. Germline V CDR1 and CDR2: LNHNV, YYDKDF (reference sequence). J lost 8 bases, V lost 6 bases, and 9 bases had no gene match. This CDR3 spans 15 amino acids. DNA for the CDR3: TGTGCCACCAGACGACCGGACAGGGGGAGAGAAAAACTGTTTTTT. Protein sequence: CATRRPDRGREKLFF.

V and J are TRBV5-6 and TRBJ1-4, with D maybe TRBD1 (6 bases). Per germline, CDR1 SGHDT and CDR2 YYEEEE. The CDR3 is 14 residues long. V was clipped by 2 bases and J by 3 bases, with 8 bases between them. DNA for the CDR3: TGTGCCAGCAGCTTTAAGGGGGCTAATGAAAAACTGTTTTTT. Translating it yields CASSFKGANEKLFF.

This clone has a handful of counts. V and J are TRBV10-3 and TRBJ1-3; D uncertain. Germline CDR1 ENHRY, CDR2 SYGVKD. Trimming stripped 3 bases from V and 1 base from J, with 7 bases between. There are 14 residues in the CDR3. For the CDR3, the DNA is TGTGCCATCAGTGACGAGGTTTCTGGAAACACCATATATTTT. This sequence encodes CAISDEVSGNTIYF.

V and J are TRBV18 and TRBJ1-1, with D hard to call. V was trimmed by 1 base and J by 1 base, leaving 10 bases between them. From germline, CDR1 is KGHSH and CDR2 LQKENI. The CDR3 runs to 15 residues. The CDR3, as DNA: TGTGCCAGCTCACCACAAAGTTTAGAGAACACTGAAGCTTTCTTT. It yields the protein CASSPQSLENTEAFF.

The chain has TRBV19 and TRBJ2-3, with a weak D call TRBD1 (6 bases). The CDR3 totals 14 residues. CDR1 and CDR2 (germline): LNHDA, SQIVND (reference sequence). Trimming cost V 6 bases and J 3 bases, with 13 bases left between them. The CDR3 sequence: CASSPQGMTDTQYF. CDR3 bases: TGTGCCAGTAGCCCTCAGGGGATGACAGATACGCAGTATTTT. Filled out from reference TRBV19 and TRBJ2-3, the complete variable domain reads DGGITQSPKYLFRKEGQNVTLSCEQNLNHDAMYWYRQDPGQGLRLIYYSQIVNDFQKGDIAEGYSVSREKKESFPLTVTSAQKNPTAFYLCASSPQGMTDTQYFGPGTRLTVL.

The chain has TRBV2 and TRBJ1-2; TRBD1 aligns across 7 bases. Germline CDR1 is SNHLY and CDR2 is FYNNEI. V shed 2 bases, J shed 8 bases, and the junction held 11 bases outside the gene matches. This CDR3 has 15 residues. CDR3 in amino acids: CASSERRQGVRGYTF. In DNA, the CDR3 is TGTGCCAGCAGTGAAAGGCGGCAGGGGGTTAGAGGCTACACCTTC.

The CDR3 bases are TGTGCCAGCAGTATGGGCGGGGGCTCCTACGAGCAGTACTTC. It encodes CASSMGGGSYEQYF. V is TRBV6-5 and J is TRBJ2-7, with TRBD2 matching 7 bases. The CDR3 extends over 14 amino acids. The V and J ends lost 5 bases and 0 bases, in that order; junction bases with no gene match: 4. CDR1 and CDR2 from the germline V gene are MNHEY and SVGAGI.